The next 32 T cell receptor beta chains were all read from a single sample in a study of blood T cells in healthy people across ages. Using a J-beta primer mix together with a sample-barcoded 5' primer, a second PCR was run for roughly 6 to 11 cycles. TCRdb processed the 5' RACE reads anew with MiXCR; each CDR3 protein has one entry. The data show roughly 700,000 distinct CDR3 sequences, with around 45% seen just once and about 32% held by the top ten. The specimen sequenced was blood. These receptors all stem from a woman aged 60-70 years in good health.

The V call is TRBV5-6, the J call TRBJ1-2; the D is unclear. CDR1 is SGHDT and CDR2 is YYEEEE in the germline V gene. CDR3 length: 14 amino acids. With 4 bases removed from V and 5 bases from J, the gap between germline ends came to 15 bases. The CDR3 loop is CASSMARPVYGYTF. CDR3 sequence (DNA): TGTGCCAGCAGCATGGCCCGCCCGGTGTATGGCTACACCTTC.

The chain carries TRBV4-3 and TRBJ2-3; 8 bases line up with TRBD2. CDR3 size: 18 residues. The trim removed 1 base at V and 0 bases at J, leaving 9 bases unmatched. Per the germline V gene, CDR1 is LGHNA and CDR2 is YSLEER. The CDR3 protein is CASSQVPGGKISTDTQYF. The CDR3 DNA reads TGCGCCAGCAGCCAAGTTCCGGGAGGGAAAATTAGCACAGATACGCAGTATTTT.

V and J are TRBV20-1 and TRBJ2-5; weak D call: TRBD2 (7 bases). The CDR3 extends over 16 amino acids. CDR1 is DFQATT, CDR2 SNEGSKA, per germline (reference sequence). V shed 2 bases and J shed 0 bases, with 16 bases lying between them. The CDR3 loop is CSARRGVRGDQETQYF. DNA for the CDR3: TGCAGTGCTAGAAGGGGGGTTCGGGGGGACCAAGAGACCCAGTACTTC.

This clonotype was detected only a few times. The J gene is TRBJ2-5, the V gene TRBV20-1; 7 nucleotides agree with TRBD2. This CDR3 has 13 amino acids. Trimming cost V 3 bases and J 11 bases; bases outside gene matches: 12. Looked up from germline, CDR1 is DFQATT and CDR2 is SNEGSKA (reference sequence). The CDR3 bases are TGCAGTGCTAGTCGCGCGGGAGTACAGGAGCAGTACTTC. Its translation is CSASRAGVQEQYF.

This CDR3 is CSVAQGSDTQYF. The DNA of the CDR3 is TGCAGCGTTGCGCAGGGGTCAGATACGCAGTATTTT. The J gene is TRBJ2-3, the V gene TRBV29-1; the D gene is possibly TRBD1 (6 bases). Trimming took 4 bases from V and 4 from J, leaving 9 bases between them. The CDR3 spans 12 residues. Germline CDR1 reads SQVTM; CDR2 reads ANQGSEA.

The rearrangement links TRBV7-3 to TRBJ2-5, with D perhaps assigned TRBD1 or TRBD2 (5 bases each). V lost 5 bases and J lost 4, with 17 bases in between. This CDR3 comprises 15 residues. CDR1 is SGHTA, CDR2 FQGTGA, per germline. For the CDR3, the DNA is TGTGCCAGCAGCCAGGGACGAGGGAGTGTAGAGACCCAGTACTTC. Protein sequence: CASSQGRGSVETQYF.

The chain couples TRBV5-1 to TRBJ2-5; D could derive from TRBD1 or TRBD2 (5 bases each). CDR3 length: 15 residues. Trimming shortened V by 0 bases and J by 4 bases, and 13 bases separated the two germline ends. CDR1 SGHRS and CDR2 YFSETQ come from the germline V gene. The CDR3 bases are TGCGCCAGCAGCTTGGAAGGGACCCTGGGAGAGACCCAGTACTTC. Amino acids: CASSLEGTLGETQYF.

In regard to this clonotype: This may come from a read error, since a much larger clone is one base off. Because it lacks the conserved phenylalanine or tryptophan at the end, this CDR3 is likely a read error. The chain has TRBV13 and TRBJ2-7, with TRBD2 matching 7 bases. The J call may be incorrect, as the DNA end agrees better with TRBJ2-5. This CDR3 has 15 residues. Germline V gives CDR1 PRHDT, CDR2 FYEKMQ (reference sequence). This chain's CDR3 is CASSRREYNRETQYL. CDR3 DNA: TGTGCCAGCAGTCGGCGGGAGTATAATAGAGAGACCCAGTACCTC.

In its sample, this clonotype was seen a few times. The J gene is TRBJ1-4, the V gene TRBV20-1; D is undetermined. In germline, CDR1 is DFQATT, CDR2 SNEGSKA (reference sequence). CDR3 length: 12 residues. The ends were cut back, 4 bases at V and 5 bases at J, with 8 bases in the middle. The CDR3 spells CSATGSNEKLFF. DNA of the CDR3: TGCAGTGCTACAGGAAGCAATGAAAAACTGTTTTTT.

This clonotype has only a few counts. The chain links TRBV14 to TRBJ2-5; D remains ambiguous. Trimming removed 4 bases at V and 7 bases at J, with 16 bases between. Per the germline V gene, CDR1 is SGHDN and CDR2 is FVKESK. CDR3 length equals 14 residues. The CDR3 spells CASSLGTSDGTQYF. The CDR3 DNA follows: TGTGCCAGCAGCCTAGGCACCTCCGACGGGACCCAGTACTTC. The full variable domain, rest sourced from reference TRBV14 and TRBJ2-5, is EAGVTQFPSHSVIEKGQTVTLRCDPISGHDNLYWYRRVMGKEIKFLLHFVKESKQDESGMPNNRFLAERTGGTYSTLKVQPAELEDSGVYFCASSLGTSDGTQYFGPGTRLLVL.

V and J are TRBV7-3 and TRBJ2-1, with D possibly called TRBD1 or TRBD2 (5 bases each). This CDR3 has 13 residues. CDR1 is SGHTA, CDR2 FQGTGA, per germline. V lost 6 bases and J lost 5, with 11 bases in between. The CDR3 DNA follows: TGTGCCAGCAGAGCCAGGGAGAACAATGAGCAGTTCTTC. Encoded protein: CASRARENNEQFF.

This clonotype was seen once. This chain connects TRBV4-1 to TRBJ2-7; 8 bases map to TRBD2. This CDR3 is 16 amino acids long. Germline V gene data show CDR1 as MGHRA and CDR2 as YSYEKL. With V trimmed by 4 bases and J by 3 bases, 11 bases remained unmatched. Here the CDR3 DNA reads TGCGCCAGCAGCCCTAAACGCACGGGAGGGCTCTACGAGCAGTACTTC. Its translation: CASSPKRTGGLYEQYF.

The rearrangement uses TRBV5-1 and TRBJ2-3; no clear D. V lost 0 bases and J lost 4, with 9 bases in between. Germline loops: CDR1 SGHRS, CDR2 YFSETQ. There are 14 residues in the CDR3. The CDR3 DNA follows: TGCGCCAGCAGCTTGGGTGTATTCGCAGATACGCAGTATTTT. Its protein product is CASSLGVFADTQYF. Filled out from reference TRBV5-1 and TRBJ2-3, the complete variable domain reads KAGVTQTPRYLIKTRGQQVTLSCSPISGHRSVSWYQQTPGQGLQFLFEYFSETQRNKGNFPGRFSGRQFSNSRSEMNVSTLELGDSALYLCASSLGVFADTQYFGPGTRLTVL.

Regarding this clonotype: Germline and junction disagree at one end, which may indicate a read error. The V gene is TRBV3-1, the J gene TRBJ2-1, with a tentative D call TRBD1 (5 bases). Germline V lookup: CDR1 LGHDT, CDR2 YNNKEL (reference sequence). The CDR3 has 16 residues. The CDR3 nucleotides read TGTGCCAACAGCCATCAAGGGGCAGGAGCCTACAATGAGCAGTTCTTC. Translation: CANSHQGAGAYNEQFF.

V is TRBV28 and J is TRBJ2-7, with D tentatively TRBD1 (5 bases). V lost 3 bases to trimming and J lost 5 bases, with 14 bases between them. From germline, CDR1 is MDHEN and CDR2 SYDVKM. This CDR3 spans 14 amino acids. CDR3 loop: CASSLGQGINEQYF. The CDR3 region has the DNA TGTGCCAGCAGTTTGGGTCAGGGTATCAACGAGCAGTACTTC. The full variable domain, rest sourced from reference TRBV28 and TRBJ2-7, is DVKVTQSSRYLVKRTGEKVFLECVQDMDHENMFWYRQDPGLGLRLIYFSYDVKMKEKGDIPEGYSVSREKKERFSLILESASTNQTSMYLCASSLGQGINEQYFGPGTRLTVT.

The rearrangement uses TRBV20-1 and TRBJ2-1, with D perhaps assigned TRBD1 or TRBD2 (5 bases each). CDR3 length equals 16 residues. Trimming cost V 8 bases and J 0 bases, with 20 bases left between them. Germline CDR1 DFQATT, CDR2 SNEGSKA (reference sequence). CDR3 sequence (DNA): TGCAGTCCTAAAAGTCCCGGGGCCAGCTCCTACAATGAGCAGTTCTTC. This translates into CSPKSPGASSYNEQFF.

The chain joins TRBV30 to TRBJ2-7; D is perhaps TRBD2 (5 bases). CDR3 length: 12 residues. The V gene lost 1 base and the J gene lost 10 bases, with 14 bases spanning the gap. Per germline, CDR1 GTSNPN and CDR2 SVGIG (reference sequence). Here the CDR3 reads CAWSGYEGPQYF. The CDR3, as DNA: TGTGCCTGGAGTGGGTATGAGGGCCCCCAGTACTTC.

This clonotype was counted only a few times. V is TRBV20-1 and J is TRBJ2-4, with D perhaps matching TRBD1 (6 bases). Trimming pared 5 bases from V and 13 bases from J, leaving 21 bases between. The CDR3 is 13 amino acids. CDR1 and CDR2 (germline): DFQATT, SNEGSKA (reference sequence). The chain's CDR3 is CSAWATGQKEQYF. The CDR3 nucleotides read TGCAGTGCTTGGGCAACAGGGCAAAAGGAGCAGTACTTC.

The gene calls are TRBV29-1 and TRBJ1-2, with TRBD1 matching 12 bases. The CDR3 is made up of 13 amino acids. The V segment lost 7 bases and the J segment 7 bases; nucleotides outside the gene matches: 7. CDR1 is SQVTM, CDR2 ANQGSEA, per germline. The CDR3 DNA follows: TGCAGCGCGAGGGACAGGGGGCTACGTGGCTACACCTTC. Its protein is CSARDRGLRGYTF.

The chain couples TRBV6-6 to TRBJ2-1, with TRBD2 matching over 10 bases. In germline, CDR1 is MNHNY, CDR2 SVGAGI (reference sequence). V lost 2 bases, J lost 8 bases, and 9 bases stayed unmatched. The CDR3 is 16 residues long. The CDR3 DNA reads TGTGCCAGCAGTTACGGATCTAGCGGGAGCTGGGATGAGCAGTTCTTC. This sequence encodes CASSYGSSGSWDEQFF.

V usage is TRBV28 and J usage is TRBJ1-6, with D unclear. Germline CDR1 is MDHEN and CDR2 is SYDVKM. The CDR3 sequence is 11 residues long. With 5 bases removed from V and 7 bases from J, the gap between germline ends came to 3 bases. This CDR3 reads CASSGNSPLHF. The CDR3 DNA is TGTGCCAGCAGTGGGAATTCACCCCTCCACTTT.

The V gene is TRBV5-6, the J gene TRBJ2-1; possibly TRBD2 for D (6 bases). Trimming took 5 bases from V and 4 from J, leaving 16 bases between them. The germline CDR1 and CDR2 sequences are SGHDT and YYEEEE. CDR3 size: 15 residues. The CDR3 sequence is CASSKDGGFYNEQFF. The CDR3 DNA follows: TGTGCCAGCAGTAAGGACGGAGGGTTTTACAATGAGCAGTTCTTC.

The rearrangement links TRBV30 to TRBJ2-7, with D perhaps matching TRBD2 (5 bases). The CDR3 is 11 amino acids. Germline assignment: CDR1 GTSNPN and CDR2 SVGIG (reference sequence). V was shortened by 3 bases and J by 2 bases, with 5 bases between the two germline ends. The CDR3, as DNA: TGTGCCTGGAGCGGGACCTACGAGCAGTACTTC. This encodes CAWSGTYEQYF. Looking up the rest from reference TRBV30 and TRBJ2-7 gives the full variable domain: SQTIHQWPATLVQPVGSPLSLECTVEGTSNPNLYWYRQAAGRGLQLLFYSVGIGQISSEVPQNLSASRPQDRQFILSSKKLLLSDSGFYLCAWSGTYEQYFGPGTRLTVT.

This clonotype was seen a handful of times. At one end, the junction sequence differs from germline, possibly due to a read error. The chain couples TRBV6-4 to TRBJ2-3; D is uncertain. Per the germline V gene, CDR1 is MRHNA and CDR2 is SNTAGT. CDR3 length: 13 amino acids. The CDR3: CASAVVHTNTQYF. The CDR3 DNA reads TGTGCCAGCGCCGTGGTTCACACAAATACGCAGTATTTT.

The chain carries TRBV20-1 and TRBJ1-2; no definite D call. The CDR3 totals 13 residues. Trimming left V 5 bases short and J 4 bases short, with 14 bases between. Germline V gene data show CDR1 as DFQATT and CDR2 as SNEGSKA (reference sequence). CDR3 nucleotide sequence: TGCAGTGCTCCGATACAGATCGGCTATGGCTACACCTTC. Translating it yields CSAPIQIGYGYTF.

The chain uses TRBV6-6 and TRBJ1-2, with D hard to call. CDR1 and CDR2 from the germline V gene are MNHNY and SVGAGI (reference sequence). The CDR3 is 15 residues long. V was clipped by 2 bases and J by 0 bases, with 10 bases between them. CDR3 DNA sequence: TGTGCCAGCAGTTACGTAGTAGCCTCTAACTATGGCTACACCTTC. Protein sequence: CASSYVVASNYGYTF.

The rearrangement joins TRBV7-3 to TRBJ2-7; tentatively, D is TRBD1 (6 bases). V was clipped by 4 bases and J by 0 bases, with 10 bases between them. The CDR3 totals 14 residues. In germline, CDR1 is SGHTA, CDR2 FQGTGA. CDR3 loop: CASSSTGHSYEQYF. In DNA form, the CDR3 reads TGTGCCAGCAGCTCCACAGGGCACTCCTACGAGCAGTACTTC.

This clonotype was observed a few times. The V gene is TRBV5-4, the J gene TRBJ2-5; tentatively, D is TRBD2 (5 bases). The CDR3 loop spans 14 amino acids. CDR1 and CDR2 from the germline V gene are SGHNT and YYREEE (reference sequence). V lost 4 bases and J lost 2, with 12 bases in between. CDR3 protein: CASSTDPGQETQYF. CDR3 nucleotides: TGTGCCAGCAGCACCGACCCGGGACAAGAGACCCAGTACTTC.

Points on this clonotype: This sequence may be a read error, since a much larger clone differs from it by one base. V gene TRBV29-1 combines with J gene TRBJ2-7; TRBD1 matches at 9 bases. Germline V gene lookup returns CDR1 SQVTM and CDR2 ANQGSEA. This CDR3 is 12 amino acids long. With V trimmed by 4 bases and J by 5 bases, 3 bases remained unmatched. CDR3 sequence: CSVAQGAHEQYF. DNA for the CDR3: TGCAGCGTTGCACAGGGGGCCCACGAGCAGTACTTC.

For the CDR3, the DNA is TGCAGTTCCCTTAACAGGGACGCGGGCTACACCTTC. Translated, it gives CSSLNRDAGYTF. The V call is TRBV20-1, the J call TRBJ1-2; TRBD1 is a possible D gene (6 bases). V gave up 8 bases and J gave up 8 bases, with 18 bases separating them. The CDR3 length is 12 residues. The germline CDR1 and CDR2 sequences are DFQATT and SNEGSKA (reference sequence).

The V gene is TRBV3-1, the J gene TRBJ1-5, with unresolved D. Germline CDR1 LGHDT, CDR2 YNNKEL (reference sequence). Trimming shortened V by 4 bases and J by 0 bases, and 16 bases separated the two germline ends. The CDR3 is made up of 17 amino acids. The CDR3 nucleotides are TGTGCCAGCAGCCTTCTCCCAGTGTTTTATAGCAATCAGCCCCAGCATTTT. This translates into CASSLLPVFYSNQPQHF. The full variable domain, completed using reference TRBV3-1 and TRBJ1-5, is DTAVSQTPKYLVTQMGNDKSIKCEQNLGHDTMYWYKQDSKKFLKIMFSYNNKELIINETVPNRFSPKSPDKAHLNLHINSLELGDSAVYFCASSLLPVFYSNQPQHFGDGTRLSIL.

CDR3 in amino acids: CASSGTGTSYEQYF. The CDR3 DNA sequence: TGCGCCAGCAGCGGCACAGGTACCTCCTACGAGCAGTACTTC. The V call is TRBV5-1, the J call TRBJ2-7; a possible D gene is TRBD1 (5 bases). This CDR3 comprises 14 residues. The V end was cut by 4 bases, the J end by 0 bases, with 11 bases between. The germline V gene encodes CDR1 SGHRS and CDR2 YFSETQ.